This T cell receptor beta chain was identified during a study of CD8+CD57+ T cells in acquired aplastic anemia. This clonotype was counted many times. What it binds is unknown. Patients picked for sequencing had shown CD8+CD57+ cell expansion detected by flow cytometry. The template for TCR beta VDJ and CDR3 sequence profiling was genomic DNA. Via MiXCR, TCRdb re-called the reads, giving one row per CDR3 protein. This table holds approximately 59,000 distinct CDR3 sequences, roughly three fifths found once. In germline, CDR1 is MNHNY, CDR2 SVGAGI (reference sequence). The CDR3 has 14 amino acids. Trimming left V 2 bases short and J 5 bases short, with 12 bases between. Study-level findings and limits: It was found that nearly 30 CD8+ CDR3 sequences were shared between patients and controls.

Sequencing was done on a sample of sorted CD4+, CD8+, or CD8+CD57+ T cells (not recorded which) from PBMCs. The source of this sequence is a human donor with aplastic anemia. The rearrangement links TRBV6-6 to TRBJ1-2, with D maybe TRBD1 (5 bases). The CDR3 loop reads CASSYPGTDYGYTF. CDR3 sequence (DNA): TGTGCCAGCAGTTACCCCGGGACGGATTATGGCTACACCTTC.